This passage covers 14 T cell receptor beta chains from one sample sequenced in a study of cytomegalovirus exposure and HLA in healthy donors (dated by TCRdb to between 2016 and 2019). Libraries were constructed by the immunoSEQ multiplex PCR assay. The multiplex PCR relied on a mix of 60 forward primers for TCR Vbeta segments and 13 reverse primers for TCR Jbeta segments. TCRdb took over this immuneACCESS table, retaining in-frame rearrangements with V and J assigned. Such tables are incomplete; in checked studies, under half of the missing clones stem from an unresolved V gene, and the remainder is unexplained. The sample table shows 140,000 or so clones, and around 86% are seen once. The leading ten clones occupy 1.2% of the sample. The sample was PBMCs. Receptors were obtained from a female donor in good health and CMV-seronegative.

The rearrangement links TRBV2 to TRBJ2-1; D perhaps matches TRBD2 (7 bases). This CDR3 contains 15 residues. CDR1 is SNHLY and CDR2 is FYNNEI in the germline V gene. Trimming cost V 2 bases and J 7 bases, with 15 bases left between them. CDR3 in amino acids: CASSEPGGAGNEQFF. CDR3 coding DNA: TGTGCCAGCAGTGAACCGGGGGGCGCTGGGAATGAGCAGTTCTTC.

This clone has only one observation. The gene calls are TRBV6-6 and TRBJ2-3, with 12 bases aligning to TRBD2. The V gene end was trimmed by 4 bases and the J gene end by 2 bases; junction bases not matched to a gene: 4. In germline, CDR1 is MNHNY, CDR2 SVGAGI (reference sequence). The CDR3 length is 16 residues. CDR3 coding DNA: TGTGCCAGCAGTTGGCGACTAGCGGGAGACACAGATACGCAGTATTTT. Translating gives CASSWRLAGDTDTQYF.

In DNA, the CDR3 is TGTGCCATCAGAGACCCCGGGGCTAGCGGGCCCCAAGAGACCCAGTACTTC. Its protein is CAIRDPGASGPQETQYF. This chain links TRBV10-3 with TRBJ2-5; 8 nucleotides agree with TRBD2. The CDR3 totals 17 residues. V trimming: 6 bases; J trimming: 1 base; junction bases outside the gene matches: 13. Germline values: CDR1 ENHRY, CDR2 SYGVKD.

This clone was detected only once. CDR3 amino acids: CASSLGRVADTQYF. Here the CDR3 DNA reads TGCGCCAGCAGCTTGGGCAGGGTGGCAGATACGCAGTATTTT. The V call is TRBV5-1, the J call TRBJ2-3, with D possibly being TRBD1 (5 bases). Trimming removed 0 bases from V and 4 bases from J, with 9 bases in between. The CDR3 loop spans 14 amino acids. The germline V gene encodes CDR1 SGHRS and CDR2 YFSETQ. Filled out from reference TRBV5-1 and TRBJ2-3, the complete variable domain reads KAGVTQTPRYLIKTRGQQVTLSCSPISGHRSVSWYQQTPGQGLQFLFEYFSETQRNKGNFPGRFSGRQFSNSRSEMNVSTLELGDSALYLCASSLGRVADTQYFGPGTRLTVL.

The chain carries TRBV19 and TRBJ1-1; TRBD1 might be the D (6 bases). The CDR3 length is 16 residues. Trimming left V 5 bases short and J 4 bases short, with 20 bases between. Germline assignment: CDR1 LNHDA and CDR2 SQIVND (reference sequence). In DNA, the CDR3 is TGTGCCAGTAGTCCCCTTGGTACACAGGGAAGCACTGAAGCTTTCTTT. As protein: CASSPLGTQGSTEAFF.

The gene calls are TRBV11-2 and TRBJ2-5; D not certain. This CDR3 has 14 residues. V was pared by 5 bases and J by 1 base, with 11 bases between. Germline lookup yields CDR1 SGHAT and CDR2 FQNNGV. This chain's CDR3 is CASSPTTGQETQYF. CDR3 bases: TGTGCCAGCAGCCCCACGACTGGCCAAGAGACCCAGTACTTC. The whole variable domain, remainder taken from reference TRBV11-2 and TRBJ2-5, is EAGVAQSPRYKIIEKRQSVAFWCNPISGHATLYWYQQILGQGPKLLIQFQNNGVVDDSQLPKDRFSAERLKGVDSTLKIQPAKLEDSAVYLCASSPTTGQETQYFGPGTRLLVL.

The V call is TRBV18, the J call TRBJ2-7, with 10 positions matching TRBD1. This CDR3 is 14 amino acids long. The germline CDR1 and CDR2 sequences are KGHSH and LQKENI. The V segment lost 6 bases and the J segment 9 bases; nucleotides outside the gene matches: 11. The chain's CDR3 is CASSAEGTGVPQYF. The CDR3 nucleotides are TGTGCCAGCTCGGCGGAAGGGACAGGGGTACCGCAGTACTTC.

This rearrangement joins TRBV2 to TRBJ2-2; D is unclear. Germline values: CDR1 SNHLY, CDR2 FYNNEI. The CDR3 extends over 14 amino acids. V gave up 5 bases and J gave up 5 bases, with 12 bases separating them. The CDR3: CASSLTPRTGELFF. The DNA of the CDR3 is TGTGCCAGCAGTTTGACCCCCAGGACCGGGGAGCTGTTTTTT.

The V and J genes are TRBV6-5 and TRBJ2-1; 9 bases are a match to TRBD1. V trimming: 6 bases; J trimming: 1 base; junction bases outside the gene matches: 4. CDR1 and CDR2 from the germline V gene are MNHEY and SVGAGI. The CDR3 has 15 residues. CDR3 bases: TGTGCCAGCAGCCGAGACAGGGGGTCCTACAATGAGCAGTTCTTC. Residues: CASSRDRGSYNEQFF.

This rearrangement joins TRBV7-2 to TRBJ2-2; 10 bases agree with TRBD1. The CDR3 extends over 16 amino acids. Germline lookup yields CDR1 SGHTA and CDR2 FQGNSA. V lost 5 bases and J lost 7; bases outside the gene matches: 10. The CDR3 DNA reads TGTGCCAGCAGCAACACCGGGACAGGGGTCGGCGGGGAGCTGTTTTTT. This gives the protein CASSNTGTGVGGELFF. Together with reference TRBV7-2 and TRBJ2-2, the CDR3 gives the full variable domain: GAGVSQSPSNKVTEKGKDVELRCDPISGHTALYWYRQSLGQGLEFLIYFQGNSAPDKSGLPSDRFSAERTGGSVSTLTIQRTQQEDSAVYLCASSNTGTGVGGELFFGEGSRLTVL.

The V gene is TRBV5-1, the J gene TRBJ2-1, with a possible D match to TRBD1 (5 bases). The ends were cut back, 0 bases at V and 0 bases at J, with 7 bases in the middle. Germline CDR1 is SGHRS and CDR2 is YFSETQ. The CDR3 is 15 amino acids. The CDR3 protein is CASSLGQFSYNEQFF. In nucleotides, the CDR3 is TGCGCCAGCAGCTTGGGACAGTTCTCCTACAATGAGCAGTTCTTC.

The chain has TRBV30 and TRBJ2-2, with TRBD2 as a possible D gene (5 bases). The germline CDR1 and CDR2 sequences are GTSNPN and SVGIG (reference sequence). The V end lost 2 bases, the J end lost 4 bases, and 17 bases lay between the germline ends. The CDR3 is made up of 16 amino acids. The CDR3 is CAWSPGSVGSTGELFF. The CDR3 nucleotides read TGTGCCTGGAGTCCAGGTAGCGTGGGGAGCACCGGGGAGCTGTTTTTT.

The rearrangement links TRBV28 to TRBJ1-5, with TRBD1 matching over 11 bases. The CDR3 loop spans 17 amino acids. CDR1 and CDR2 from the germline V gene are MDHEN and SYDVKM. Losses at the gene ends were 4 bases for V and 0 bases for J; bases not matched to a gene: 5. The CDR3 DNA follows: TGTGCCAGCAGTTCCGGACAGGGGGCAGGTAGCAATCAGCCCCAGCATTTT. It encodes CASSSGQGAGSNQPQHF.

This clone occurred a few times. The chain has TRBV5-1 and TRBJ1-1; 7 bases fit TRBD1. The CDR3 has 14 residues. V shed 3 bases and J 3 bases; nucleotides not matched to a gene: 5. Germline values: CDR1 SGHRS, CDR2 YFSETQ. The DNA of the CDR3 is TGCGCCAGCAGCTCAAGAGGGGGCGACACTGAAGCTTTCTTT. Its translation is CASSSRGGDTEAFF. The whole variable domain, remainder taken from reference TRBV5-1 and TRBJ1-1, is KAGVTQTPRYLIKTRGQQVTLSCSPISGHRSVSWYQQTPGQGLQFLFEYFSETQRNKGNFPGRFSGRQFSNSRSEMNVSTLELGDSALYLCASSSRGGDTEAFFGQGTRLTVV.